Sequencing of this T cell receptor (beta chain) was carried out in a study of blood T cell repertoires in COVID-19. Study overall: From T cells, B-cell-depleted T cells, or PBMCs came the material, which was cDNA or gDNA.

V was shortened by 3 bases and J by 3 bases, with 14 bases between the two germline ends. The CDR3 runs to 16 residues. Germline assignment: CDR1 MNHEY and CDR2 SMNVEV (reference sequence). Profiling relied on immunoSEQ multiplex PCR, and the TCRdb table lists in-frame clones only, not all of them. Of about 480,000 clones in the sample, 88% were seen once. The material sequenced was peripheral blood. The J gene is TRBJ2-2, the V gene TRBV27; D may be TRBD1 (6 bases). The source of this sequence is a woman between 50 and 59 years old with COVID-19, enrolled during active disease. The CDR3 protein is CASSFYRDKYTGELFF. The CDR3, as DNA: TGTGCCAGCAGTTTCTACCGGGACAAGTACACCGGGGAGCTGTTTTTT.